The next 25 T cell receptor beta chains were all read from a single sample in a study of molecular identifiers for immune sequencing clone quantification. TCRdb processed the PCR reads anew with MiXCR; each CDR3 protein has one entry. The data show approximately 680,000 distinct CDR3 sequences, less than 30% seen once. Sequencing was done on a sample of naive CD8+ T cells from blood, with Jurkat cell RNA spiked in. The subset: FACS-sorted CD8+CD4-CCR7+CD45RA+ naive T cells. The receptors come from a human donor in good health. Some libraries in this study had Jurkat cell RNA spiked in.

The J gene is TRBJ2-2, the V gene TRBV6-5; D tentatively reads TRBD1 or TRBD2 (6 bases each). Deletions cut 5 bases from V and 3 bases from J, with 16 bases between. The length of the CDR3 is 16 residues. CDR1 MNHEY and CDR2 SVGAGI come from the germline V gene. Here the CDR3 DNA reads TGTGCCAGCAGTACGGAGGGGGGCCGGGACACCGGGGAGCTGTTTTTT. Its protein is CASSTEGGRDTGELFF.

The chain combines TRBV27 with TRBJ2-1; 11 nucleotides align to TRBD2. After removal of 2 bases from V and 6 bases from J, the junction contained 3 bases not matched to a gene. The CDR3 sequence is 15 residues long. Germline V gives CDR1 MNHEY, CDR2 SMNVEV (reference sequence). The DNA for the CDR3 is TGTGCCAGCAGTTTACGACTAGCGGGACCCAATGAGCAGTTCTTC. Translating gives CASSLRLAGPNEQFF.

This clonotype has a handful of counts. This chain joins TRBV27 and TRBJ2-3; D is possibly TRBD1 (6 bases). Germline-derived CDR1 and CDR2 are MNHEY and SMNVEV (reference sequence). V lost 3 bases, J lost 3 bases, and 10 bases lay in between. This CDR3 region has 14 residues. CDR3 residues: CASSFQGKTDTQYF. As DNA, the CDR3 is TGTGCCAGCAGTTTTCAGGGGAAGACAGATACGCAGTATTTT.

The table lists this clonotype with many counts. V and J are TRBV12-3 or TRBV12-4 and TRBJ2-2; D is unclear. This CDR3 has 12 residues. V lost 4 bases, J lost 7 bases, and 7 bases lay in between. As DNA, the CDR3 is TGTGCCAGCAGTTCCTCTGTCGGGGAGCTGTTTTTT. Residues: CASSSSVGELFF.

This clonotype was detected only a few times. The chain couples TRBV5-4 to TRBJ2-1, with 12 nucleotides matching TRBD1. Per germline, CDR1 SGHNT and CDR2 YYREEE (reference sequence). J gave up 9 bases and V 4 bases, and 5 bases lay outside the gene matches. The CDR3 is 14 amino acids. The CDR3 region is CASSPGQGATEQFF. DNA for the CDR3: TGTGCCAGCAGCCCGGGACAGGGGGCTACTGAGCAGTTCTTC.

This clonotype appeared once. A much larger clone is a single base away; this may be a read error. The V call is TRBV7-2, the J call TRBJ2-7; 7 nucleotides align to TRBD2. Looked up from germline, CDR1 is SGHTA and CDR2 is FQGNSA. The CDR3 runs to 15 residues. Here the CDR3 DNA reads TGTGCCGGCAGCTTAGATGTCAGGGAGGGCTACGAGCAGTACTTC. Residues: CAGSLDVREGYEQYF.

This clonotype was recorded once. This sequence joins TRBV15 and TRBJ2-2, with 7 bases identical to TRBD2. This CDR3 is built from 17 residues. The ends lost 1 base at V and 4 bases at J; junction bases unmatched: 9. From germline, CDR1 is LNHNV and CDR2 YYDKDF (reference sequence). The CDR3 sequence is CATSRASSGVVTGELFF. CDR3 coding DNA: TGTGCCACCAGCAGAGCTTCGAGCGGGGTGGTCACCGGGGAGCTGTTTTTT.

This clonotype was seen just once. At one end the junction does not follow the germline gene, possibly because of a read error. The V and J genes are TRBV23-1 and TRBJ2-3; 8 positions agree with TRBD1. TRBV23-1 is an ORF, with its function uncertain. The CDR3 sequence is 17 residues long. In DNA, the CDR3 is TGCACCAGCAGTCAACTCCGGACAGGGATTAGCACAGATACGCAGTATTTT. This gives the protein CTSSQLRTGISTDTQYF.

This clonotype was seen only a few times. CDR3: CATSPGEGWGEETQYF. CDR3 in DNA: TGTGCCACCAGCCCAGGGGAGGGATGGGGGGAAGAGACCCAGTACTTC. V usage is TRBV24-1 and J usage is TRBJ2-5, with D possibly being TRBD2 (7 bases). Trimming removed 7 bases from V and 3 bases from J, with 20 bases in between. Germline CDR1 is KGHDR and CDR2 is SFDVKD. There are 16 residues in the CDR3.

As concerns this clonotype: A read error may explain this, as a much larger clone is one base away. The CDR3 is CASSQGYRAQPQHF. The CDR3 nucleotides are TGCGCCAGCAGCCAGGGATATCGGGCCCAGCCCCAGCATTTT. This chain connects TRBV4-1 to TRBJ1-5, with D unresolved. CDR1 is MGHRA and CDR2 is YSYEKL in the germline V gene. V shed 3 bases and J shed 7 bases, with 13 bases lying between them. The CDR3 is 14 residues long.

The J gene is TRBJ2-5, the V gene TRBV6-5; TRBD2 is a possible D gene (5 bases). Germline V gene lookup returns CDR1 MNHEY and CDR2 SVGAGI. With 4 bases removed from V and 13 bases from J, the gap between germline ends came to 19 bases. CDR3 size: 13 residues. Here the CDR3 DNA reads TGTGCCAGCAGTTTGACTGGCGGGCCTGAAATGTACTTC. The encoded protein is CASSLTGGPEMYF.

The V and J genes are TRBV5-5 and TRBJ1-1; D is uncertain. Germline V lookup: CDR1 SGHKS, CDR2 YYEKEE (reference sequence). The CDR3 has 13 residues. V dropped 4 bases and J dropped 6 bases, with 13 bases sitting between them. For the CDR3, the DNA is TGTGCCAGCAGCGAGGACCTCCCTGCTGAAGCTTTCTTT. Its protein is CASSEDLPAEAFF.

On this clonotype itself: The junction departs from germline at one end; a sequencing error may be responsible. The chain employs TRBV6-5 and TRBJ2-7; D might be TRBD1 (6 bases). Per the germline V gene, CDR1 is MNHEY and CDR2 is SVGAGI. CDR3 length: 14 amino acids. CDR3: CAGSPDSMGYEQYF. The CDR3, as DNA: TGTGCCGGCAGCCCGGACAGCATGGGCTACGAGCAGTACTTC.

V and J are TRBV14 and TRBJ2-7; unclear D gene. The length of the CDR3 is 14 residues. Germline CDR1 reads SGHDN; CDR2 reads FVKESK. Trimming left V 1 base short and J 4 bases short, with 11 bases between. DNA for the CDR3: TGTGCCAGCAGCCAAGGCGAGGTGGTTTACGAGCAGTACTTC. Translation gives CASSQGEVVYEQYF.

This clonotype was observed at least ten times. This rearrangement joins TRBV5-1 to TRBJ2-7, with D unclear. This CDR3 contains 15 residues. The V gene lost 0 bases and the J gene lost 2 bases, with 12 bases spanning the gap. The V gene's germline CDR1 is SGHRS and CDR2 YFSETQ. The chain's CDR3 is CASSLAGGITYEQYF. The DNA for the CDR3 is TGCGCCAGCAGCTTGGCGGGCGGAATCACCTACGAGCAGTACTTC.

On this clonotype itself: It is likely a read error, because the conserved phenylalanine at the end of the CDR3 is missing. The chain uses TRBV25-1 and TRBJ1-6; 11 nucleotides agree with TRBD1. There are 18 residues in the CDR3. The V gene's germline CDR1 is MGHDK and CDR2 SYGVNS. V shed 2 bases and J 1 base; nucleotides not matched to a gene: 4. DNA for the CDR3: TGTGCCAGCAGTGAACGGACAGGGGGCGGTTCCTATAATTCACCCCTCCACTCT. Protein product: CASSERTGGGSYNSPLHS.

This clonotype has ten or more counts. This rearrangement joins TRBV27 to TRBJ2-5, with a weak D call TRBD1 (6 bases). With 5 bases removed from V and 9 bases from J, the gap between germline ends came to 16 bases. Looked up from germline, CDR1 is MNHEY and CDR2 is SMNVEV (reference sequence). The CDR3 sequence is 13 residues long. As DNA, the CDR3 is TGTGCCAGCAGTGCAACAGGGTTTGGGGCCCAGTACTTC. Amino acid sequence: CASSATGFGAQYF.

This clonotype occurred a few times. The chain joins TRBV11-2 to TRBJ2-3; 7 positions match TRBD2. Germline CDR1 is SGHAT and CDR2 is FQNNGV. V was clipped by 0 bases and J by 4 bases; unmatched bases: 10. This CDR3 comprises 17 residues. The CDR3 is CASSLDPGLVDSDTQYF. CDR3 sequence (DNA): TGTGCCAGCAGCTTAGATCCCGGACTAGTAGATTCAGATACGCAGTATTTT.

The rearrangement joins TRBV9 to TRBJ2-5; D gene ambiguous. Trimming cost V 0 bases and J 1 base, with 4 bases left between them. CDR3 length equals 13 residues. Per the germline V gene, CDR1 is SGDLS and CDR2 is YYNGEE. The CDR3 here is CASSVASQETQYF. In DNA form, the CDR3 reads TGTGCCAGCAGCGTAGCTAGCCAAGAGACCCAGTACTTC.

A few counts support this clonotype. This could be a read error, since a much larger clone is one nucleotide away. The CDR3 sequence: CASSPAGRSTEAFF. The CDR3 DNA sequence: TGTGCCAGCAGTCCGGCAGGGAGGTCCACTGAAGCTTTCTTT. The rearrangement joins TRBV6-2 or TRBV6-3 to TRBJ1-1, with TRBD1 as a possible D gene (5 bases). This CDR3 comprises 14 residues. Trimming removed 5 bases from V and 4 bases from J, with 14 bases in between. CDR1 is MNHEY and CDR2 is SVGEGT in the germline V gene.

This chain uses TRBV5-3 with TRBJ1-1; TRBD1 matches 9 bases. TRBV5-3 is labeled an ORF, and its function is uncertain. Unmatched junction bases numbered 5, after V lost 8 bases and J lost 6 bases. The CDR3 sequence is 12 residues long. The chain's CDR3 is CASGTGFPEAFF. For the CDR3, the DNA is TGTGCCAGCGGGACAGGGTTCCCTGAAGCTTTCTTT.

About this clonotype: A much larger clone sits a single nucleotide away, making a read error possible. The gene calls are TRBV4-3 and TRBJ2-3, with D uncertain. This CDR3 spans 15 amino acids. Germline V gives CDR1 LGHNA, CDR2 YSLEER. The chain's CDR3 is CAGSQDLGGPDTQYF. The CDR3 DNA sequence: TGCGCCGGCAGCCAAGATCTTGGCGGACCAGATACGCAGTATTTT.

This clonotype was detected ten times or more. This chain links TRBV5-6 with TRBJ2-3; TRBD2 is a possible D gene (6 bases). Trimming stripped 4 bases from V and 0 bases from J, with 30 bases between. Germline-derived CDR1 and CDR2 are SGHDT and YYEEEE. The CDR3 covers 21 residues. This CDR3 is CASSPVGASEGHMPSTDTQYF. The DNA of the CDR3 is TGTGCCAGCAGCCCTGTTGGGGCTAGCGAGGGTCATATGCCTAGCACAGATACGCAGTATTTT.

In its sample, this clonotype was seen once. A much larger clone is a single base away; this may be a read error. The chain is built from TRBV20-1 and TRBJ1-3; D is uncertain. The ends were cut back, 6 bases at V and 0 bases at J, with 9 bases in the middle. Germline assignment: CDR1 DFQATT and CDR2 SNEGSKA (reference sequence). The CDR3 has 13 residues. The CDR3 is CSAENSSGNTIYF. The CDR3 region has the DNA TGCAGTGCCGAAAACAGCTCTGGAAACACCATATATTTT.

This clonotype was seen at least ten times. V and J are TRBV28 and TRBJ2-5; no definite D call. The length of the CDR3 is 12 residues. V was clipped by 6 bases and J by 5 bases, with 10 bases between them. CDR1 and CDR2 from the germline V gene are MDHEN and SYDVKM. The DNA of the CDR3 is TGTGCCAGCAGCCGGACCGATGAGACCCAGTACTTC. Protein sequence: CASSRTDETQYF.